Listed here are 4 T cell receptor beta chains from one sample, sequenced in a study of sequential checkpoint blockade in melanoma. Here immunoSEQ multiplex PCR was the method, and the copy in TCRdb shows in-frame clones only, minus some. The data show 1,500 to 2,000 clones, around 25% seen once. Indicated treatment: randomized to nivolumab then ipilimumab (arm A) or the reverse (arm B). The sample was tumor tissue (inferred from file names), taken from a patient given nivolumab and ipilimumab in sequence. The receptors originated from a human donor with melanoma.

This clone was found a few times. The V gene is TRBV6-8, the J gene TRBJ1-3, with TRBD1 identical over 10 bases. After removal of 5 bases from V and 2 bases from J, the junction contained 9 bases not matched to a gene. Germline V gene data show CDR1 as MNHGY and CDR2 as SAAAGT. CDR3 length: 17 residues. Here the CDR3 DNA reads TGTGCCAGCAGTCCTCACTTAGGACAGGGGGCTGGAAACACCATATATTTT. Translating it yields CASSPHLGQGAGNTIYF.

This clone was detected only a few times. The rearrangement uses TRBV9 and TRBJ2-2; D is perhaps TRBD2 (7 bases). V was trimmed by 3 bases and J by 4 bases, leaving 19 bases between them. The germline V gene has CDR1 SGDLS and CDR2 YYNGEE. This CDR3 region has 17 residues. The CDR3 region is CASSATGGTSSTGELFF. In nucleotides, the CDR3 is TGTGCCAGCAGCGCGACCGGGGGGACATCCAGCACCGGGGAGCTGTTTTTT.

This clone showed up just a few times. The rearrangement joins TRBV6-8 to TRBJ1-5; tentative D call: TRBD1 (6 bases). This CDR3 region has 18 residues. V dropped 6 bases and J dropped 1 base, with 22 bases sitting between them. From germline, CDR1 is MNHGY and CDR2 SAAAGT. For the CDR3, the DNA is TGTGCCAGCAGGCTTTTGAGCGGGACAATCTTAAGCAATCAGCCCCAGCATTTT. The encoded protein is CASRLLSGTILSNQPQHF.

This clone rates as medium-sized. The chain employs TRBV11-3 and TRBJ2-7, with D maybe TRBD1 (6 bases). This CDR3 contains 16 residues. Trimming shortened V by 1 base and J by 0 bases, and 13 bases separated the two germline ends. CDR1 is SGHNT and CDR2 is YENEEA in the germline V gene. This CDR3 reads CASSLVRGTNSYEQYF. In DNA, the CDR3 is TGTGCCAGCAGCTTAGTTAGGGGGACAAACTCCTACGAGCAGTACTTC.